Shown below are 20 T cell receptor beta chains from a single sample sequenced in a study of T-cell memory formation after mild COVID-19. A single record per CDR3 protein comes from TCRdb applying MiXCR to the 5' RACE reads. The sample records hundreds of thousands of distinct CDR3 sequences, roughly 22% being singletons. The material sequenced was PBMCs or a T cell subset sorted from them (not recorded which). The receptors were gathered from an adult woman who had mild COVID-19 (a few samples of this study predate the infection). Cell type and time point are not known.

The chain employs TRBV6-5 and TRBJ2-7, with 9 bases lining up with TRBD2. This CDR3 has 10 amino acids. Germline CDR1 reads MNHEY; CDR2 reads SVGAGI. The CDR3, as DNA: TGTCATAGCGGGGGCTACGAGCAGTACTTC. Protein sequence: CHSGGYEQYF.

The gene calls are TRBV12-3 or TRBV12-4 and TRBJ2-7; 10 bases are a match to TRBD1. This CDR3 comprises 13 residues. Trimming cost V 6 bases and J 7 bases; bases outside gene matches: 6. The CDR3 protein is CASRGTGVQEQYF. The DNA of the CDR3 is TGTGCCAGCAGGGGGACAGGGGTACAGGAGCAGTACTTC.

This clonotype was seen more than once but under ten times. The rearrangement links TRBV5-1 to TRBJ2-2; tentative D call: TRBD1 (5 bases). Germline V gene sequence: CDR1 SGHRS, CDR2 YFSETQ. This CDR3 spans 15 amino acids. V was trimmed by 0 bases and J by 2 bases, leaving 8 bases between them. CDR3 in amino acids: CASSLVTVNTGELFF. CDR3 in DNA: TGCGCCAGCAGCTTGGTGACAGTAAACACCGGGGAGCTGTTTTTT.

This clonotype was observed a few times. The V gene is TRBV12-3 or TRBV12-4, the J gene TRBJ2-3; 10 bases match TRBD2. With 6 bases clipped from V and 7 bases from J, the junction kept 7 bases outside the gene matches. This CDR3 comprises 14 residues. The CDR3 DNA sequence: TGTGCCAGCAGCACAACTAGCGGGGTGTATACGCAGTATTTT. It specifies CASSTTSGVYTQYF.

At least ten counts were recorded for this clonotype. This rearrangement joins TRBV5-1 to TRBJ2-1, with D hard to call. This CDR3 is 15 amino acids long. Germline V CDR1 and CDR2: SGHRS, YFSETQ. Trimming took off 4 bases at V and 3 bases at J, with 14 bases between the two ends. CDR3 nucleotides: TGCGCCAGCAGCCCCCCCACGCTTCTCTACAATGAGCAGTTCTTC. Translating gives CASSPPTLLYNEQFF.

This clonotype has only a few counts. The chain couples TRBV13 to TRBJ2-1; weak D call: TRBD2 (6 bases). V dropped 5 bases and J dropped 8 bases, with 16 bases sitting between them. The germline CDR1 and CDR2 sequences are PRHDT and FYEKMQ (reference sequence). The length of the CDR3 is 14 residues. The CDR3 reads CASSPKKWGDEQFF. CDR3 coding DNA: TGTGCCAGCAGCCCCAAGAAATGGGGGGATGAGCAGTTCTTC.

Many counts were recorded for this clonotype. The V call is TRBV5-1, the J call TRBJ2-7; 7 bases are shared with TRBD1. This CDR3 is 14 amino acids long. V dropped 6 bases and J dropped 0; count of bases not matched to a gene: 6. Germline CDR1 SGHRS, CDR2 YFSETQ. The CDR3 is CASNLDRASYEQYF. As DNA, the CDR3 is TGCGCCAGCAACCTCGACAGGGCCTCCTACGAGCAGTACTTC.

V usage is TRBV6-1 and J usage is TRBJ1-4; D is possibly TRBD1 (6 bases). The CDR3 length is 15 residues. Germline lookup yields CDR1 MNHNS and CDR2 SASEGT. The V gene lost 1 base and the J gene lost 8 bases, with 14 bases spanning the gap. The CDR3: CASSEVRGSPEKLFF. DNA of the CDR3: TGTGCCAGCAGTGAAGTAAGGGGGTCTCCGGAAAAACTGTTTTTT.

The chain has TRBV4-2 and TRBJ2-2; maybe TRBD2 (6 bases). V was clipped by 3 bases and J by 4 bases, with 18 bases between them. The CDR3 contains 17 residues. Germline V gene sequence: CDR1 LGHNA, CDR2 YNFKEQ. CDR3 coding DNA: TGTGCCAGCAGCCAGGGTCGGGGGACGGATGTCACCGGGGAGCTGTTTTTT. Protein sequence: CASSQGRGTDVTGELFF.

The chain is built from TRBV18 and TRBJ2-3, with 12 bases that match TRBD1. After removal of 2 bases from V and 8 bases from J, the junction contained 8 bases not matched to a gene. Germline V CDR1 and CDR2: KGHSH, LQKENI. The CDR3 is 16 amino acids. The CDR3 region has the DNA TGTGCCAGCTCACCAGTCCGGGACAGGGGGCAGGTTACGCAGTATTTT. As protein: CASSPVRDRGQVTQYF.

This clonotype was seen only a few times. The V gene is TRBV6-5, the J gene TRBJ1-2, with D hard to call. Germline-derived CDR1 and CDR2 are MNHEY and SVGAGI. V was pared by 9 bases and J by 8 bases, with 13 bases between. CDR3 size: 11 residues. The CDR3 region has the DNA TGTGCCAGTCGTGCGGGAGTGGGCTACACCTTC. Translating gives CASRAGVGYTF.

The CDR3 is CASSLGEVTIQYF. In nucleotides, the CDR3 is TGTGCCAGCAGCTTGGGCGAGGTCACCATTCAGTACTTC. This chain connects TRBV5-6 to TRBJ2-4; D unclear. The germline V and J ends were trimmed by 0 bases and 9 bases, with 10 bases remaining between them. The germline V gene encodes CDR1 SGHDT and CDR2 YYEEEE. The CDR3 loop spans 13 amino acids.

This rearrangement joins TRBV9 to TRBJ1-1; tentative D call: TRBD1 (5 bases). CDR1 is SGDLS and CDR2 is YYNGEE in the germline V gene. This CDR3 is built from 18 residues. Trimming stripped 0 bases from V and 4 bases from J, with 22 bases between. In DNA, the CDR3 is TGTGCCAGCAGCGTAGAACCCGCATCGGAGGGACTAGGCACTGAAGCTTTCTTT. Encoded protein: CASSVEPASEGLGTEAFF.

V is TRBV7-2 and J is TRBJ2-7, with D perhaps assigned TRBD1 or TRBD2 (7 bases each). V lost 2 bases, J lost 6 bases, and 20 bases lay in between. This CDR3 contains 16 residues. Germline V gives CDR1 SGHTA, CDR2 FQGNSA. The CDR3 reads CASSLRQGGGQGEQYF. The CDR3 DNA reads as TGTGCCAGCAGCTTAAGGCAGGGGGGAGGGCAGGGCGAGCAGTACTTC.

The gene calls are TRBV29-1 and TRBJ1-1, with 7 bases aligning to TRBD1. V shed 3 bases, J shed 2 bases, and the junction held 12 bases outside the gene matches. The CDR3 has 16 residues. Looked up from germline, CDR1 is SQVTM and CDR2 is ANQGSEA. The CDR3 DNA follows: TGCAGCGTTGAGTTTGGGCAGGGGGTTTTCAACACTGAAGCTTTCTTT. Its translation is CSVEFGQGVFNTEAFF.

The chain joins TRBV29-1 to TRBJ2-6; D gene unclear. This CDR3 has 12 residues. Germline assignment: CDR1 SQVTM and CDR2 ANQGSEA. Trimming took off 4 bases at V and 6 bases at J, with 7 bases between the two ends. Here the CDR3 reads CSVASLANVLTF. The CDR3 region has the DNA TGCAGCGTTGCTTCGTTGGCCAACGTCCTGACTTTC.

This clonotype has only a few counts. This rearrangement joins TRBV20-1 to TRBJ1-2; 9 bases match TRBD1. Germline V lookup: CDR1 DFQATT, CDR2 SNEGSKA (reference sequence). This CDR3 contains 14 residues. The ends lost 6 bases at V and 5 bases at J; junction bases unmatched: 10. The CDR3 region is CSAGVDRGSYGYTF. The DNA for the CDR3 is TGCAGTGCCGGAGTGGACAGGGGCTCTTATGGCTACACCTTC.

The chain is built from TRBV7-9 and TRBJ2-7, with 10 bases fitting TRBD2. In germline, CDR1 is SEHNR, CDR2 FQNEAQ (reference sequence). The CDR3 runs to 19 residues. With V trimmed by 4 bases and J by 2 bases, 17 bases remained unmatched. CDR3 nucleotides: TGTGCCAGCAGCTCCGTGAGGGCGTATAGCGGGAGGACCGCCTACGAGCAGTACTTC. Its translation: CASSSVRAYSGRTAYEQYF.

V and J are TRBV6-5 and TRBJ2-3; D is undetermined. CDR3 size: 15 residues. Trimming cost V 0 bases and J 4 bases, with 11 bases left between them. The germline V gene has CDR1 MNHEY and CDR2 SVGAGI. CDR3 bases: TGTGCCAGCAGTTACTCCTCCATAGGGTCAGATACGCAGTATTTT. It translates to CASSYSSIGSDTQYF.

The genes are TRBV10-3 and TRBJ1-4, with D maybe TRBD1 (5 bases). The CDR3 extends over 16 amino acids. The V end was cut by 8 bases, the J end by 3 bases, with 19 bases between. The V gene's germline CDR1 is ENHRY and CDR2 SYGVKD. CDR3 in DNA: TGTGCCATCGGACAAAGGAGGGACGGGGCTAATGAAAAACTGTTTTTT. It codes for CAIGQRRDGANEKLFF.